A single T cell receptor beta chain is shown here with its context. Its antigen remains unidentified. CDR1 is DFQATT and CDR2 is SNEGSKA in the germline V gene (reference sequence). V lost 1 base, J lost 5 bases, and 11 bases stayed unmatched. This CDR3 has 16 amino acids. These data belong to a study of CD8 T cells in Susac syndrome. RNA was extracted with the RNeasy kit, and a quantity of roughly 0.5 to 1 ug was reverse transcribed using random hexamers. TCRdb passed the immunoSEQ multiplex PCR reads through MiXCR, listing each CDR3 protein once. This sample has about 240,000 distinct CDR3 sequences, with 90% to 96% found just once. Diagnostic criteria defined recently for definite or probable disease were met by the Susac syndrome patients. General study results and limits: In Susac patients, clonal expansion was not detected in CD4+ cells.

The TCR sequence derives from a human donor with Susac syndrome. The rearrangement uses TRBV20-1 and TRBJ2-5; 9 positions agree with TRBD1. Source material: CD4+ T cells from PBMCs. The CDR3 reads CSARVPTGGIWETQYF. The CDR3 DNA is TGCAGTGCTAGAGTACCGACAGGGGGAATTTGGGAGACCCAGTACTTC.